This T cell receptor (beta chain) was retrieved from a study of T cells in Graves' hyperthyroidism and ophthalmopathy (dated by TCRdb to the late 2010s). At the level of the whole study: Peripheral blood was sampled at the time of initial diagnosis, prior to any treatment. TCR V-J signatures able to tell the groups apart were searched for in a discovery cohort of approximately 95 patients, of whom 43 had Graves' ophthalmopathy and 55 to 65 had stable Graves' hyperthyroidism. Whether ophthalmopathy could be predicted prospectively was tested in an independent validation cohort made up of 18 to 20 hyperthyroidism patients plus 17 patients who later progressed to ophthalmopathy. The 100 or so discovery patients were divided at random into training and test sets in a 7:3 ratio. In more than 5 Graves' hyperthyroidism patients, the study also compared T-cell repertoires from thyroid tissue with T-cell repertoires from blood. Once sampling was done, hyperthyroidism patients were given methimazole at a starting dose of 30 mg daily, whereas ophthalmopathy patients were given high-dose intravenous methylprednisolone. TCR Vbeta CDR3 sequencing of 135 peripheral blood samples (43 ophthalmopathy, 75 to 80 hyperthyroidism and approximately 17 progressor patients) is reported in the paper.

Here is what the overall study found, with its caveats: Ophthalmopathy was separated from stable hyperthyroidism by a 13 V-J signature model, with 87.88% sensitivity and about 81% specificity obtained in cross-validation and 80%/75% obtained in testing. No statistical method was used to fix the sample size in advance, and group allocation was not hidden from the investigators. During validation, the model predicted progression to ophthalmopathy a median of about 6.5 months ahead of onset, with almost 71% sensitivity and 72.22% specificity. Most expanded thyroid clonotypes (frequency above 0.001) were also detected in blood, suggesting blood repertoires may reflect thyroid immune responses.

This clonotype has ten or more counts. What this receptor recognizes is not known. Qualities for individual bases were not recorded, and no much larger clone is one base off. Ophthalmopathy patients had moderately to severely active disease, with a Clinical Activity Score of 3 or more, a NOSPECS grade of 4 or more, and a disease duration of less than 3 months. Patients with uncontrolled infections, other autoimmune diseases, pregnancy or lactation were excluded. Diagnoses were based on clinical symptoms, serum thyroxine and TRAb, thyroid ultrasound and orbital computed tomography. Ficoll-Paque density gradient centrifugation was used to isolate PBMCs from 8 to 10 ml of fresh peripheral blood. Total RNA was extracted with Trizol reagent, and quality was checked on an Agilent 2100 Bioanalyzer. The TCR beta CDR3 regions were amplified from RNA transcripts. The TCR CDR3 was subjected to a first round of RT-PCR using the HTBI primer set and the Qiagen OneStep RT-PCR kit. Libraries were constructed in a second round of multiplex PCR, after which size selection and purification were performed. The libraries were sequenced on an Illumina HiSeq2000 using paired-end 100 bp reads. The original pipeline was this. Raw data were processed with SOAPnuke, discarding reads with adapters, uncalled bases, mean Phred below 15, or no exact constant-primer or identifier match. High-quality paired reads were merged with COPE v1.2.5, and unique nucleotide sequences were defined as clonotypes. MiTCR v1.1 was used to align the clonotypes against IMGT TRBV, TRBD and TRBJ reference segments. The analysis included only V-J combinations with a frequency above 0.0001, which together covered about 99% of the repertoires. A TCS score was defined as the ratio between F50 (clonal expansion) and ExV (chaos), using BLOSUM62-based TCRdist between CDR3 peptides within each V-J. Welch's t-statistics and random forest reduced roughly 540 V-J features to 13, which were used in a naive Bayes classifier (R e1071). TCRdb reran the public reads through fastp at Q25 and MiXCR, keeping productive beta chains. Every distinct CDR3 protein forms one entry, paired with its most common genes and DNA. The V and J calls reflect TCRdb's pipeline rather than the authors' work. The sample table lists some 500,000 distinct CDR3 sequences, around 22% of them with a count of one. Together, the top ten hold roughly 10% of the sample.

Sequenced input: blood. This TCR came from a woman in her twenties or thirties with Graves' ophthalmopathy.

The encoded CDR3 is CASSPIVTQNTEAFF. The DNA is as follows: TGCGCCAGCAGCCCGATCGTAACCCAGAACACTGAAGCTTTCTTT. This sequence uses TRBV5-1 and TRBJ1-1, with the D gene not clear enough to name. Deletion took 4 bases off V and 1 base off J, with a span of 14 bases between the germline ends. As encoded in the germline V gene, CDR1 is SGHRS while CDR2 is YFSETQ. Including cysteine and phenylalanine, the CDR3 has 15 amino acids. CDR3 DNA only is kept here, 45 bases in frame from base 1. Outside the CDR3, residues come from the reference TRBV5-1 and TRBJ1-1 proteins, so the full variable domain is: KAGVTQTPRYLIKTRGQQVTLSCSPISGHRSVSWYQQTPGQGLQFLFEYFSETQRNKGNFPGRFSGRQFSNSRSEMNVSTLELGDSALYLCASSPIVTQNTEAFFGQGTRLTVV.